The table lists the clone carrying this T cell receptor (beta chain) with many counts. Its target is not known. The second PCR ran about 7 to 12 cycles with a sample-barcoded 5' primer and J-beta primers. Each sample provided no less than 2.5 million CDR3-containing paired-end reads. MiXCR, applied by TCRdb to the 5' RACE reads, yields one record per CDR3 protein. Of over 600,000 distinct CDR3 sequences in the sample, around 38% were seen once. The data originate from a study of blood T cells in healthy people across ages. Findings of the study overall: Higher diversity and more naive CD4+ cells were features of long-lived donors, compared to aged donors.

The TCR originated in a man older than 75 in good health. Specimen: blood.

CDR3 DNA sequence: TGCAGCGTTGTGGGGACCGGGTATGGCTACACCTTC. Protein sequence: CSVVGTGYGYTF. The V gene is TRBV29-1, the J gene TRBJ1-2, with a possible D match to TRBD1 (5 bases). Trimming cost V 4 bases and J 5 bases, with 11 bases left between them. The length of the CDR3 is 12 residues. Germline CDR1 and CDR2: SQVTM and ANQGSEA.